The clone carrying this T cell receptor beta chain showed up just a few times. Template switching introduced a universal primer site, and the cDNA bore unique molecular identifiers. TCRdb redid the calling of the 5' RACE reads with MiXCR, one entry per CDR3 protein. The sample yields fewer than 900,000 distinct CDR3 sequences, 21% seen once. V was trimmed by 7 bases and J by 0 bases, leaving 15 bases between them. This CDR3 region has 15 residues. The data stem from a study of identical twins. The same specimen was also included in a second study, on T cells expressing NK-cell markers. That paper adds: Whether expanded NKG2C+ T cell clones were HCMV-specific remained unclear.

The material sequenced was PBMCs. V usage is TRBV12-3 or TRBV12-4 and J usage is TRBJ2-5, with D perhaps matching TRBD1 (6 bases). The source is a woman aged 18-29 years in good health. This CDR3 reads CASTNRTGNQETQYF. The CDR3 DNA sequence: TGTGCCAGCACAAATAGAACAGGGAACCAAGAGACCCAGTACTTC.